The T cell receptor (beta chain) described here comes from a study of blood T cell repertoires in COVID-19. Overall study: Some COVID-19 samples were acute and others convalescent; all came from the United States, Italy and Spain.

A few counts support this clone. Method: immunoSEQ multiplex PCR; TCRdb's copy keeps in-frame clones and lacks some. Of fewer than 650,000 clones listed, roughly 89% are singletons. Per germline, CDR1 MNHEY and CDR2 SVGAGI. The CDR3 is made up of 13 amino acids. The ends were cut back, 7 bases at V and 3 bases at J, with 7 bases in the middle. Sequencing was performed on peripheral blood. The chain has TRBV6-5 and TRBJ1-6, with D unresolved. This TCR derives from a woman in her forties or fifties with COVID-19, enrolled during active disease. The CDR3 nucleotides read TGTGCCAGCAAGAGGAGCTATAATTCACCCCTCCACTTT. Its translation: CASKRSYNSPLHF.